This T cell receptor (beta chain) was identified in a study of shared clonotypes between healthy human individuals. Assay: immunoSEQ multiplex PCR; the TCRdb copy retains only in-frame clones and omits some. The table has about 96,000 clones, 40% to 55% seen once; the top ten hold about 14%. All of the donors resided in Nashville, Tennessee, and each was a Caucasian adult. Germline values: CDR1 MNHEY, CDR2 SMNVEV (reference sequence). This CDR3 region has 19 residues. V dropped 0 bases and J dropped 2; count of bases not matched to a gene: 11. The sequenced sample consisted of PBMCs. This receptor was identified in a woman aged 40 to 50 in good health. Some clones in this sample may be carry-over from other donors' samples. This chain connects TRBV27 to TRBJ2-1; 9 nucleotides line up with TRBD2. CDR3 sequence reads: CASSLSFYLAGTTYNEQFF. CDR3 sequence (DNA): TGTGCCAGCAGTTTATCGTTTTATCTAGCGGGAACGACCTACAATGAGCAGTTCTTC.